This T cell receptor beta chain was identified in a study of response to subunit inactivated influenza vaccine. Study-level results: It was suggested by the authors that few new T cells are recruited by each seasonal influenza vaccination.

With 2 bases removed from V and 0 bases from J, the gap between germline ends came to 9 bases. There are 15 residues in the CDR3. This clonotype was seen a handful of times. Its target is unknown. MiXCR, run by TCRdb on the RT-PCR reads, gives a single entry per CDR3 protein. The top ten clones hold 9.5% to 13% of a sample with hundreds of thousands of distinct CDR3 sequences, approximately 17% of them seen once. The chain has TRBV12-3 or TRBV12-4 and TRBJ2-3; D is ambiguous. This receptor was identified in a man between 50 and 59 years old who received an inactivated influenza vaccine. This specimen was PBMCs from blood, taken about 5 days after vaccination. The CDR3 bases are TGTGCCAGCAGTTTATCGCCCTCTAGCACAGATACGCAGTATTTT. This translates into CASSLSPSSTDTQYF.